Shown below are 15 T cell receptor beta chains from a single sample sequenced in a study of blood T cell repertoires in COVID-19. Assay used: immunoSEQ multiplex PCR; TCRdb lists only in-frame clones, some missing. The profile shows under 150,000 clones, about 88% of them singletons. Sequencing used peripheral blood. These receptors came from a woman of 80 years or more with acute or convalescent COVID-19.

This clone was seen more than once but under ten times. The gene calls are TRBV5-8 and TRBJ2-4, with a weak D call TRBD1 (6 bases). Germline V gene sequence: CDR1 SGHTS, CDR2 YDEGEE. V lost 3 bases and J 0 bases, leaving 13 bases between the germline ends. This CDR3 region has 16 residues. The CDR3 DNA reads TGTGCCAGCAGCTCGTTGGTGGACAGAGCCAAAAACATTCAGTACTTC. It is translated as CASSSLVDRAKNIQYF.

The CDR3 DNA sequence: TGTGCCAGCAGCTCATTGGGCGAAAAACTGTTTTTT. Encoded protein: CASSSLGEKLFF. This chain links TRBV5-5 with TRBJ1-4; D is unclear. The CDR3 is made up of 12 amino acids. Trimming cost V 3 bases and J 8 bases, with 8 bases left between them. The germline CDR1 and CDR2 sequences are SGHKS and YYEKEE (reference sequence). The complete variable domain, with remaining parts taken from reference TRBV5-5 and TRBJ1-4, reads DAGVTQSPTHLIKTRGQQVTLRCSPISGHKSVSWYQQVLGQGPQFIFQYYEKEERGRGNFPDRFSARQFPNYSSELNVNALLLGDSALYLCASSSLGEKLFFGSGTQLSVL.

The chain recombines TRBV6-5 with TRBJ2-2; D is perhaps TRBD2 (5 bases). Between the trimmed V and J ends, which lost 7 bases and 7 bases, there was a span of 13 bases. Germline loops: CDR1 MNHEY, CDR2 SVGAGI. The CDR3 has 13 residues. The CDR3 sequence is CASIRRTGGELFF. The CDR3 coding sequence is TGTGCCAGCATCCGACGGACTGGCGGGGAGCTGTTTTTT.

The count of this clone is one. A junction end diverges from the germline sequence, so it may reflect a read error. The chain combines TRBV27 with TRBJ1-5, with D hard to call. The CDR3 contains 13 residues. Germline-derived CDR1 and CDR2 are MNHEY and SMNVEV (reference sequence). The CDR3 spells CASSYTHEQPQHF. The CDR3 nucleotides are TGTGCCAGTAGTTACACACACGAACAGCCCCAGCATTTT.

The chain carries TRBV5-1 and TRBJ1-4; 7 nucleotides agree with TRBD1. Trimming took 1 base from V and 4 from J; bases not matched to a gene: 1. The CDR3 covers 14 residues. In germline, CDR1 is SGHRS, CDR2 YFSETQ. CDR3 in DNA: TGCGCCAGCAGCTTGTCAGGGGGTAATGAAAAACTGTTTTTT. Protein product: CASSLSGGNEKLFF.

V gene TRBV18 combines with J gene TRBJ2-1, with 8 bases that match TRBD2. Germline-derived CDR1 and CDR2 are KGHSH and LQKENI. This CDR3 has 15 amino acids. V shed 3 bases, J shed 7 bases, and the junction held 8 bases outside the gene matches. In nucleotides, the CDR3 is TGTGCCAGCTCACCGACTAGCGTGCCGGGGAATGAGCAGTTCTTC. Its translation: CASSPTSVPGNEQFF.

The chain has TRBV4-2 and TRBJ1-2, with TRBD1 as a possible D gene (6 bases). The CDR3 totals 15 residues. V dropped 3 bases and J dropped 4 bases, with 15 bases sitting between them. Germline CDR1 reads LGHNA; CDR2 reads YNFKEQ. CDR3 in DNA: TGTGCCAGCAGCCAGGTGGACAGCGGGGCCTATGGCTACACCTTC. The encoded protein is CASSQVDSGAYGYTF.

The rearrangement uses TRBV12-5 and TRBJ2-7; tentatively, D is TRBD2 (6 bases). Between the trimmed V and J ends, which lost 6 bases and 2 bases, there was a span of 14 bases. Germline assignment: CDR1 LGHNT and CDR2 FRNRAP. There are 14 residues in the CDR3. The CDR3 bases are TGTGCTAGTGGATGGGAGGAGGGACCCTACGAGCAGTACTTC. Amino acids: CASGWEEGPYEQYF.

The chain joins TRBV7-8 to TRBJ2-1, with D tentatively TRBD2 (6 bases). V lost 2 bases and J lost 6, with 17 bases in between. This CDR3 has 16 amino acids. From germline, CDR1 is SGHVS and CDR2 FQNEAQ. CDR3 residues: CASSLIVPAGTNEQFF. The CDR3 coding sequence is TGTGCCAGCAGCTTAATAGTCCCGGCGGGAACCAATGAGCAGTTCTTC.

The chain has TRBV7-9 and TRBJ1-2; TRBD1 might be the D (5 bases). Between the trimmed V and J ends, which lost 4 bases and 4 bases, there was a span of 19 bases. The CDR3 runs 16 residues. Germline V gene lookup returns CDR1 SEHNR and CDR2 FQNEAQ (reference sequence). The DNA for the CDR3 is TGTGCCAGCAGCTCCCTTTATTCGGGGGAACTCTATGGCTACACCTTC. Its protein is CASSSLYSGELYGYTF. The entire variable domain, with the rest obtained from reference TRBV7-9 and TRBJ1-2, is as follows: DTGVSQNPRHKITKRGQNVTFRCDPISEHNRLYWYRQTLGQGPEFLTYFQNEAQLEKSRLLSDRFSAERPKGSFSTLEIQRTEQGDSAMYLCASSSLYSGELYGYTFGSGTRLTVV.

The CDR3 reads CASSMSVDRGNEQYF. The CDR3 nucleotides read TGTGCCAGTAGTATGTCGGTAGACAGAGGAAACGAGCAGTACTTC. The chain combines TRBV19 with TRBJ2-7; TRBD1 might be the D (5 bases). Trimming took off 3 bases at V and 5 bases at J, with 17 bases between the two ends. Germline V gene data show CDR1 as LNHDA and CDR2 as SQIVND (reference sequence). This CDR3 is 15 amino acids long.

This sequence joins TRBV6-2 or TRBV6-3 and TRBJ1-5; 7 bases align to TRBD1. Germline trimming cut 5 bases from V and 5 bases from J; bases unmatched to any gene: 9. Germline values: CDR1 MNHEY, CDR2 SVGEGT. This CDR3 is built from 15 residues. The CDR3 DNA reads as TGTGCCAGCAGTCCCACGGGACAGTTTCATCAGCCCCAGCATTTT. Translating gives CASSPTGQFHQPQHF.

This chain uses TRBV2 with TRBJ2-5; the D gene is possibly TRBD1 (5 bases). From germline, CDR1 is SNHLY and CDR2 FYNNEI. This CDR3 is built from 14 residues. V was trimmed by 5 bases and J by 5 bases, leaving 15 bases between them. CDR3 DNA: TGTGCCAGCAGTCATTTAGGGGATCGTGAGACCCAGTACTTC. This gives the protein CASSHLGDRETQYF.

The V gene is TRBV5-6, the J gene TRBJ2-7; possible D gene TRBD1, 5 bases. The ends were cut back, 4 bases at V and 6 bases at J, with 17 bases in the middle. The CDR3 has 14 residues. CDR1 and CDR2 from the germline V gene are SGHDT and YYEEEE. The CDR3 spells CASSLGASKGEQYF. Here the CDR3 DNA reads TGTGCCAGCAGCCTAGGGGCCTCGAAGGGCGAGCAGTACTTC.

CDR3 nucleotide sequence: TGTGCCAGCAGCATTGTCGGACAGGGATACTATGGCTACACCTTC. Encoded protein: CASSIVGQGYYGYTF. The chain couples TRBV6-5 to TRBJ1-2, with 8 nucleotides matching TRBD1. The length of the CDR3 is 15 residues. Looked up from germline, CDR1 is MNHEY and CDR2 is SVGAGI. Trimming took 6 bases from V and 3 from J; bases not matched to a gene: 9.